Below, 21 T cell receptor beta chains from the same sample are listed, as sequenced in a study of CD8 T cells in ankylosing spondylitis. TCRdb re-called the 5' RACE reads with MiXCR, one entry per CDR3 protein. This sample has a few hundred thousand distinct CDR3 sequences, with more than 9% found just once. The sample consisted of blood, either unsorted or a sorted T cell fraction (not recorded which). The receptors were sampled from a male donor with ankylosing spondylitis or in good health (not recorded which).

This chain connects TRBV12-3 or TRBV12-4 to TRBJ2-3; D remains unclear. The CDR3 is made up of 13 amino acids. The ends were cut back, 2 bases at V and 6 bases at J, with 9 bases in the middle. The CDR3 DNA follows: TGTGCCAGCAGTTTAATCCCTTGGGATACGCAGTATTTT. It codes for CASSLIPWDTQYF.

This clonotype appeared a few times. The chain is built from TRBV11-2 and TRBJ2-1; 11 positions agree with TRBD2. V was clipped by 3 bases and J by 5 bases; unmatched bases: 21. This CDR3 comprises 21 residues. Looked up from germline, CDR1 is SGHAT and CDR2 is FQNNGV. In DNA form, the CDR3 reads TGTGCCAGCAGCTTCCGTAATCGAGTTAGCGGGGGGGCCGAAAAAAACAATGAGCAGTTCTTC. It yields the protein CASSFRNRVSGGAEKNNEQFF.

The chain has TRBV5-1 and TRBJ2-3; no definite D call. The CDR3 is 14 residues long. The germline V gene encodes CDR1 SGHRS and CDR2 YFSETQ. V was clipped by 0 bases and J by 3 bases, with 8 bases between them. Written as DNA, the CDR3 is TGCGCCAGCAGCTTGGACTCGACAACAGATACGCAGTATTTT. Translating gives CASSLDSTTDTQYF.

There are a few counts of this clonotype. This chain connects TRBV12-3 or TRBV12-4 to TRBJ2-7; tentatively, D is TRBD1 or TRBD2 (5 bases each). Trimming shortened V by 6 bases and J by 6 bases, and 27 bases separated the two germline ends. The CDR3 has 17 residues. In DNA, the CDR3 is TGTGCCAGCAGCCCCTTGATGCCCGGGACCCCGCAAAGCGAGCAGTACTTC. It is translated as CASSPLMPGTPQSEQYF.

CDR3 sequence reads: CASSYQGGGETQYF. In DNA, the CDR3 is TGTGCCAGCAGTTACCAGGGTGGCGGGGAGACCCAGTACTTC. The V call is TRBV6-5, the J call TRBJ2-5, with D possibly being TRBD1 or TRBD2 (5 bases each). Germline lookup yields CDR1 MNHEY and CDR2 SVGAGI. V dropped 2 bases and J dropped 5 bases, with 12 bases sitting between them. The length of the CDR3 is 14 residues.

At least ten counts were recorded for this clonotype. The chain couples TRBV7-3 to TRBJ1-1; perhaps TRBD1 as D (5 bases). The CDR3 contains 15 residues. CDR1 is SGHTA, CDR2 FQGTGA, per germline. V was shortened by 4 bases and J by 2 bases, with 14 bases between the two germline ends. CDR3 sequence (DNA): TGTGCCAGCAGCTCGGGGCCCAGCTTAAACACTGAAGCTTTCTTT. Protein sequence: CASSSGPSLNTEAFF.

This clonotype was seen at least ten times. The chain has TRBV29-1 and TRBJ2-1; D not certain. The CDR3 length is 13 residues. V was clipped by 5 bases and J by 4 bases, with 12 bases between them. The germline CDR1 and CDR2 sequences are SQVTM and ANQGSEA. CDR3 residues: CSVQPDTYNEQFF. CDR3 nucleotides: TGCAGCGTTCAACCCGACACGTACAATGAGCAGTTCTTC.

This clonotype has only a few counts. V usage is TRBV29-1 and J usage is TRBJ2-5, with 7 bases that match TRBD1. After removal of 4 bases from V and 5 bases from J, the junction contained 7 bases not matched to a gene. The CDR3 totals 13 residues. Germline V gene sequence: CDR1 SQVTM, CDR2 ANQGSEA. CDR3 residues: CSVGQGSSETQYF. CDR3 in DNA: TGCAGCGTTGGACAGGGTTCTTCGGAGACCCAGTACTTC.

CDR3 in DNA: TGTGCCAGCAGCTGGGCTCGGACTAGCGTTGGGGAGCTGTTTTTT. Protein sequence: CASSWARTSVGELFF. This chain connects TRBV5-4 to TRBJ2-2; 9 positions agree with TRBD2. The CDR3 runs 15 residues. The germline V gene encodes CDR1 SGHNT and CDR2 YYREEE (reference sequence). The J segment lost 8 bases and the V segment lost 3 bases, leaving 8 bases of the junction unmatched.

This clonotype was counted between two and nine times. The chain carries TRBV20-1 and TRBJ2-7, with D possibly TRBD1 on 6 matching bases. This CDR3 is built from 13 residues. Germline CDR1 reads DFQATT; CDR2 reads SNEGSKA (reference sequence). V lost 7 bases, J lost 2 bases, and 15 bases lay in between. CDR3 bases: TGCAGTGGGAAGAGGCCAGGGGCCTACGAGCAGTACTTC. Translated: CSGKRPGAYEQYF.

Many counts were recorded for this clonotype. This sequence joins TRBV3-1 and TRBJ1-4; TRBD1 matches 10 bases. Germline V CDR1 and CDR2: LGHDT, YNNKEL (reference sequence). With V trimmed by 5 bases and J by 2 bases, 5 bases remained unmatched. The CDR3 runs 16 residues. The CDR3: CASSSRQGATNEKLFF. CDR3 bases: TGTGCCAGCAGCTCAAGACAGGGGGCGACTAATGAAAAACTGTTTTTT. Full variable domain (outside the CDR3, taken from reference TRBV3-1 and TRBJ1-4): DTAVSQTPKYLVTQMGNDKSIKCEQNLGHDTMYWYKQDSKKFLKIMFSYNNKELIINETVPNRFSPKSPDKAHLNLHINSLELGDSAVYFCASSSRQGATNEKLFFGSGTQLSVL.

This clonotype was observed a few times. CDR3 loop: CASSESGGATDTQYF. As DNA, the CDR3 is TGTGCCAGCAGTGAAAGCGGGGGGGCCACAGATACGCAGTATTTT. The V call is TRBV6-4, the J call TRBJ2-3; 10 bases match TRBD2. The CDR3 extends over 15 amino acids. In germline, CDR1 is MRHNA, CDR2 SNTAGT. Unmatched junction bases numbered 2, after V lost 3 bases and J lost 2 bases.

This clonotype was seen many times. The chain recombines TRBV11-3 with TRBJ2-5; TRBD1 matches at 7 bases. In germline, CDR1 is SGHNT, CDR2 YENEEA. The V segment lost 1 base and the J segment 4 bases; nucleotides outside the gene matches: 3. The CDR3 contains 14 residues. This CDR3 reads CASSLGGTVETQYF. The CDR3 bases are TGTGCCAGCAGCTTAGGAGGGACAGTAGAGACCCAGTACTTC.

This rearrangement joins TRBV7-2 to TRBJ2-1; 12 bases map to TRBD2. Germline CDR1 SGHTA, CDR2 FQGNSA. The CDR3 has 16 amino acids. V was pared by 5 bases and J by 7 bases, with 9 bases of the junction left unmatched. In DNA form, the CDR3 reads TGTGCCAGCAGCGGCCGGACTAGCGGGGTGGAAAATGAGCAGTTCTTC. Its protein product is CASSGRTSGVENEQFF.

This clonotype was observed at least ten times. This sequence joins TRBV9 and TRBJ1-2; 7 bases agree with TRBD1. V gave up 3 bases and J gave up 3 bases; unmatched junction bases: 11. The CDR3 sequence is 16 residues long. CDR1 SGDLS and CDR2 YYNGEE come from the germline V gene. The CDR3 DNA reads TGTGCCAGCAGCGCCGCCGACAGGGAAGTTCACTATGGCTACACCTTC. Residues: CASSAADREVHYGYTF. The whole variable domain, remainder taken from reference TRBV9 and TRBJ1-2, is DSGVTQTPKHLITATGQRVTLRCSPRSGDLSVYWYQQSLDQGLQFLIQYYNGEERAKGNILERFSAQQFPDLHSELNLSSLELGDSALYFCASSAADREVHYGYTFGSGTRLTVV.

The chain combines TRBV9 with TRBJ1-4, with no clear D. Germline-derived CDR1 and CDR2 are SGDLS and YYNGEE. The germline V and J ends were trimmed by 1 base and 2 bases, with 3 bases remaining between them. This CDR3 spans 13 amino acids. In nucleotides, the CDR3 is TGTGCCAGCAGCGTAAGGACTAATGAAAAACTGTTTTTT. This translates into CASSVRTNEKLFF.

This clonotype was seen repeatedly, ten times or more. This chain joins TRBV10-3 and TRBJ2-3; D remains ambiguous. Germline V gene data show CDR1 as ENHRY and CDR2 as SYGVKD. The CDR3 is 14 residues long. The ends were cut back, 4 bases at V and 6 bases at J, with 14 bases in the middle. The chain's CDR3 is CAISGVGFGDTQYF. CDR3 DNA: TGTGCCATCAGTGGTGTGGGGTTCGGGGATACGCAGTATTTT.

This clonotype was detected ten times or more. J is TRBJ2-1 and V is TRBV5-6; TRBD1 matches 8 bases. The CDR3 contains 16 residues. Germline V lookup: CDR1 SGHDT, CDR2 YYEEEE. With 4 bases clipped from V and 1 base from J, the junction kept 7 bases outside the gene matches. In nucleotides, the CDR3 is TGTGCCAGCAGCCAAGGGACAGGAGGATCCTACAATGAGCAGTTCTTC. This sequence encodes CASSQGTGGSYNEQFF.

This clonotype has at least ten counts. V is TRBV12-3 or TRBV12-4 and J is TRBJ2-5; TRBD2 matches at 9 bases. This CDR3 is built from 14 residues. The trim removed 5 bases at V and 4 bases at J, leaving 5 bases unmatched. The CDR3 coding sequence is TGTGCCAGCAGTGCGGGGGGGGTTGGAGAGACCCAGTACTTC. This codes for CASSAGGVGETQYF.

V usage is TRBV12-3 or TRBV12-4 and J usage is TRBJ2-5; 7 bases fit TRBD1. There are 13 residues in the CDR3. Trimming removed 6 bases from V and 4 bases from J; junction bases left unmatched: 5. The CDR3 DNA reads TGTGCCAGCAGCGGGACAGTGCGAGAGACCCAGTACTTC. Protein sequence: CASSGTVRETQYF.

There are many counts of this clonotype. The genes are TRBV7-3 and TRBJ2-2, with 9 positions matching TRBD1. In germline, CDR1 is SGHTA, CDR2 FQGTGA. The CDR3 is made up of 14 amino acids. The junction had 6 bases not matched to a gene; V was cut back by 4 bases and J by 9 bases. CDR3 sequence reads: CASSSDRGTRELFF. CDR3 nucleotides: TGTGCCAGCAGCTCAGACAGGGGGACCCGGGAGCTGTTTTTT.